The sequence of this TCR beta chain was determined in a study of T cells after yellow fever vaccination. The table lists this clonotype with a few counts. Its cognate antigen is unknown. Each CDR3 protein gets one entry after TCRdb re-called the 5' RACE reads with MiXCR. The table lists hundreds of thousands of distinct CDR3 sequences, approximately 4% of them singletons. Study-level points and caveats: Peak timing came faster in the weaker secondary response, day 5 versus 15.

The sequencing here drew on PBMCs, taken 5 days after the yellow fever booster vaccination. This clonotype originated in a man aged 18 to 35 who received the YFV17D yellow fever vaccine.

The CDR3 DNA sequence: TGTGCCAGCAGCAGAACCACCGGGGGTTACAATGAGCAGTTCTTC. Amino acids: CASSRTTGGYNEQFF. V gene TRBV9 combines with J gene TRBJ2-1, with D possibly matching TRBD2 (6 bases). The CDR3 contains 15 residues. The germline V gene encodes CDR1 SGDLS and CDR2 YYNGEE. Trimming took off 4 bases at V and 4 bases at J, with 15 bases between the two ends.